Listed below are T cell receptor beta chains from one sample, sequenced in a study of shared clonotypes between healthy human individuals. Generated by immunoSEQ multiplex PCR, the TCRdb table keeps only in-frame clones and is missing some. Of hundreds of thousands of clones in the sample, about 91% were seen once. The sequencing sample was made of naive CD8+ T cells sorted from blood. These receptors were taken from a man aged 30 to 45 in good health. Both conserved end residues are part of each CDR3. The D gene is left open where the match is weak. Size is omitted from some rows. Given values are once, few, many or a class for expanded clones.

size | D | J | V | DNA | CDR3
once | TRBD2 | TRBJ2-2 | TRBV10-2 | TGCGCCAGCAGTGAAGTCGGGAGGGCCGGGGAGCTGTTTTTT | CASSEVGRAGELFF
NA | NA | TRBJ2-7 | TRBV6-1 | TGTGCCAGCAGTGAAAGAAGTGAGGAGTACTTC | CASSERSEEYF
NA | TRBD1 | TRBJ2-1 | TRBV2 | TGTGCCAGCAGTAGGGGACAGCCCGACAATGAGCAGTTCTTC | CASSRGQPDNEQFF
NA | NA | TRBJ2-3 | TRBV27 | TGTGCCAGCAGTCTACACGGCCTACAAGGGGATACGCAGTATTTT | CASSLHGLQGDTQYF
once | NA | TRBJ2-1 | TRBV19 | TGTGCCAGTAGTTCGGACAGCTCTTGGAATAATGAGCAGTTCTTC | CASSSDSSWNNEQFF
once | NA | TRBJ1-5 | TRBV7-8 | TGTGCCAGCAGCCTTGCTGGGCTCCGGCCCCAGCATTTT | CASSLAGLRPQHF
NA | NA | TRBJ2-1 | TRBV7-7 | TGTGCTAGCAGCAACACGCGGCCGGGAACCGGGAGATCCTACAATGAGCAGTTCTTC | CASSNTRPGTGRSYNEQFF
NA | TRBD2 | TRBJ2-3 | TRBV4-1 | TGCGCCAGCAGCCATGCTGCGGGAGCGGGGACGGATACGCAGTATTTT | CASSHAAGAGTDTQYF
NA | NA | TRBJ1-1 | TRBV7-8 | TGTGCCAGCAGCGTCATGGTCCTTTCTGAAGCTTTCTTT | CASSVMVLSEAFF
NA | NA | TRBJ2-1 | TRBV7-9 | TGTGCCAGCAGCTTATCACTAGGCCCAGCCCGCCCCCACAATGAGCAGTTCTTC | CASSLSLGPARPHNEQFF
NA | TRBD1 | TRBJ2-7 | TRBV27 | TGTGCCAGCAGCTTCAGGGGGTCCGCCTACGAGCAGTACTTC | CASSFRGSAYEQYF
NA | NA | TRBJ2-7 | TRBV27 | TGTGCCAGCAGTTTTTCGTGGTCGGCCTACGAGCAGTACTTC | CASSFSWSAYEQYF
NA | NA | TRBJ2-3 | TRBV13 | TGTGCCAGCAGCTTAAGAGGGCCGGACACAGATACGCAGTATTTT | CASSLRGPDTDTQYF
NA | NA | TRBJ2-7 | TRBV10-2 | TGCGCCAGCAGTGAGATTTCTGGACTTTATCCCTACGAGCAGTACTTC | CASSEISGLYPYEQYF
NA | NA | TRBJ2-7 | TRBV11-2 | TGTGCCAGCAGCTTAGTGCCGACAGACACCTCAGGATTATACGAGCAGTACTTC | CASSLVPTDTSGLYEQYF
NA | NA | TRBJ1-3 | TRBV7-2 | TGTGCCAGCAGCTTAGATGACAGTGCCACTGGAAACACCATATATTTT | CASSLDDSATGNTIYF
NA | NA | TRBJ2-1 | TRBV7-9 | TGTGCCAGCAGCTTAGTCATAGCAGACAATGAGCAGTTCTTC | CASSLVIADNEQFF
NA | TRBD1 | TRBJ2-5 | TRBV14 | TGTGCCAGCAGCCTCGGGACAGCCCAAGAGACCCAGTACTTC | CASSLGTAQETQYF
NA | TRBD1 | TRBJ2-7 | TRBV4-1 | TGCGCCAGCAGCCCCCTCCCCGGGACAGCTTCCTACGAGCAGTACTTC | CASSPLPGTASYEQYF
NA | NA | TRBJ2-1 | TRBV28 | TGTGCCAGCAGCGGGGGCTACAATGAGCAGTTCTTC | CASSGGYNEQFF
NA | TRBD2 | TRBJ2-7 | TRBV30 | TGTGCCTGGAATTCACTAGCGGGCCCCTACGAGCAGTACTTC | CAWNSLAGPYEQYF
NA | NA | TRBJ1-2 | TRBV5-5 | TGTGCCAGCAGCTTGGACAGGGATAATGGCTACACCTTC | CASSLDRDNGYTF
NA | NA | TRBJ2-1 | TRBV28 | TGTGCCAGCAACTCATTGGTTAACCTTCGTGACAATGAGCAGTTCTTC | CASNSLVNLRDNEQFF
NA | TRBD2 | TRBJ2-1 | TRBV15 | TGTGCCACCAGCAGCCGCTCGGGGACTAGCTACCTGATATACAATGAGCAGTTCTTC | CATSSRSGTSYLIYNEQFF
NA | TRBD2 | TRBJ2-1 | TRBV7-9 | TGTGCCAGCAGCTCAACGGTGGGACTAGTGAAGTGGAGGGCCAAGCAGTTCTTC | CASSSTVGLVKWRAKQFF
NA | NA | TRBJ2-1 | TRBV6-5 | TGTGCCAGCAGTTACCCCGGTTCCGAGGATGAGCAGTTCTTC | CASSYPGSEDEQFF
NA | TRBD2 | TRBJ2-7 | TRBV19 | TGTGCCAGTAGTCCGCGGACTAGCGGAGCACGATACGAGCAGTACTTC | CASSPRTSGARYEQYF
once | TRBD2 | TRBJ2-7 | TRBV7-2 | TGTGCCAGCAGCTCTCCTACTAGCGGGAGGTTCGAGCAGTACTTC | CASSSPTSGRFEQYF
NA | NA | TRBJ1-5 | TRBV27 | TGTGCCAGCAGTTTCATTTTCCATAGCAATCAGCCCCAGCATTTT | CASSFIFHSNQPQHF
NA | NA | TRBJ1-2 | TRBV13 | TGTGCCAGCAGCTTCGCAGGGACTAACTATGGCTACACCTTC | CASSFAGTNYGYTF
NA | TRBD1 | TRBJ2-1 | TRBV7-9 | TGTGCCAGCAGCCCCCCAGACAGGGCCCCCACAATCGCGCAGTTCTTC | CASSPPDRAPTIAQFF